The rows below give T cell receptor beta chains drawn from one sample of a study of CD8+CD57+ T cells in acquired aplastic anemia. TCRdb itself ran the reads through MiXCR, one entry per CDR3 protein. Among fewer than 200,000 distinct CDR3 sequences listed, about 64% were seen once. The specimen was sorted CD4+, CD8+, or CD8+CD57+ T cells (not recorded which) from PBMCs. Receptor source: a human donor in good health. The CDR3 runs from the conserved cysteine through the conserved F or W. A D gene is named only where the DNA matches it firmly. Clone size is given for some rows only: seen once, a few or many times, or a class if the clone is expanded.

.,TRBJ1-5,TRBV19,.,TGTGCCAGTAGTATATTCGCAGGTAATCAGCCCCAGCATTTT,CASSIFAGNQPQHF
.,TRBJ2-1,TRBV19,.,TGTGCCAGTAGTATAGGCCAAATCAATGAGCAGTTCTTC,CASSIGQINEQFF
.,TRBJ2-5,TRBV5-6,TRBD1,TGTGCCAGCCGAATTTCAAACCGTAACAGGGGGCGCGGAGAGACCCAGTACTTC,CASRISNRNRGRGETQYF
.,TRBJ1-2,TRBV10-3,.,TGTGCCATCAGTGAGTCCCTTAATAGCTACACCTTC,CAISESLNSYTF
.,TRBJ1-1,TRBV19,.,TGTGCCAGTAGTGGTATGTCGAACACTGAAGCTTTCTTT,CASSGMSNTEAFF
many,TRBJ2-7,TRBV4-1,TRBD1,TGCGCCAGCAGCCAAGATCCCTCCGACAGGGGCTACGAGCAGTACTTC,CASSQDPSDRGYEQYF
few,TRBJ2-7,TRBV19,.,TGTGCCAGTAGCTTGGACAGCACCTACGAGCAGTACTTC,CASSLDSTYEQYF
.,TRBJ2-1,TRBV7-8,.,TGTGCCAGCAGCCCTCCTGGTCACCATGAGCAGTTCTTC,CASSPPGHHEQFF
.,TRBJ1-1,TRBV7-3,TRBD1,TGTGCCAGCAGCTTAAGGGGGACAGAAACTGAAGCTTTCTTT,CASSLRGTETEAFF
.,TRBJ2-3,TRBV7-2,.,TGTGCCAGCAACGGGGGATATAGCGCAGATACGCAGTATTTT,CASNGGYSADTQYF
many,TRBJ1-1,TRBV15,TRBD1,TGTGCCACCAGCAGTCACAGGGGAGACACTGAAGCTTTCTTT,CATSSHRGDTEAFF
many,TRBJ2-3,TRBV5-1,TRBD2,TGCGCCAGCAGCTACGAGGCTAGCGGGATCACAGATACGCAGTATTTT,CASSYEASGITDTQYF
once,TRBJ1-3,TRBV2,.,TGTGCCAGCAGCGGGGACATTGGAAACACCATATATTTT,CASSGDIGNTIYF
.,TRBJ2-7,TRBV7-9,.,TGTGCCAGCAGCTTACAGGAGACCTACGAGCAGTACTTC,CASSLQETYEQYF
.,TRBJ2-1,TRBV7-9,.,TGTGCCAGCAGCGTAGGGGTCGGCTCCTACAATGAGCAGTTCTTC,CASSVGVGSYNEQFF
many,TRBJ2-7,TRBV6-1,.,TGTGCCAGCAGTGAAATGAGGGGGGGAGGGTACGAGCAGTACTTC,CASSEMRGGGYEQYF
many,TRBJ1-2,TRBV20-1,TRBD1,TGCAGTGCTAGGGGACAGGGGGCGAAAGACTATGGCTACACCTTC,CSARGQGAKDYGYTF
few,TRBJ2-3,TRBV20-1,TRBD1,TGCAGTGCTGGGACAGGGACCTTCACAGATACGCAGTATTTT,CSAGTGTFTDTQYF
.,TRBJ1-1,TRBV19,.,TGTGCCAGTAGTATCGGTGACATGAACACTGAAGCTTTCTTT,CASSIGDMNTEAFF
.,TRBJ2-1,TRBV2,TRBD2,TGTGCCAGCAGTGGGGGACTAGCGGCGTACAATGAGCAGTTCTTC,CASSGGLAAYNEQFF
.,TRBJ2-7,TRBV2,.,TGTGCCAGCCAACAGGACACCTACGAGCAGTACTTC,CASQQDTYEQYF
many,TRBJ2-3,TRBV12-3/TRBV12-4,TRBD2,TGTGCCAGCAGTCCCACCCCGGGACTAGCGGCACACGCAGATACGCAGTATTTT,CASSPTPGLAAHADTQYF
.,TRBJ2-1,TRBV24-1,.,TGTGCCACCAGGGGAAAGCCCTCCTACAATGAGCAGTTCTTC,CATRGKPSYNEQFF
.,TRBJ2-1,TRBV20-1,.,TGCAGTGCTAGCCCGAGTGGGGTTGAGCAGTTCTTC,CSASPSGVEQFF
.,TRBJ2-7,TRBV7-9,.,TGTGCCAGCAGCTTAGATGACACCACCTACGAGCAGTACTTC,CASSLDDTTYEQYF
few,TRBJ2-1,TRBV6-1,TRBD1,TGTGCCAGCAGTGAAGCGGGACAGGGCGTTTTCGATGAGCAGTTCTTC,CASSEAGQGVFDEQFF
many,TRBJ1-1,TRBV9,.,TGTGCCAGCAGCGTAGCGTCCGGAGGGAGCACTGAAGCTTTCTTT,CASSVASGGSTEAFF
many,TRBJ2-7,TRBV6-1,.,TGTGCCAGCAGTGAAGCGAGAGAGACCTACGAGCAGTACTTC,CASSEARETYEQYF